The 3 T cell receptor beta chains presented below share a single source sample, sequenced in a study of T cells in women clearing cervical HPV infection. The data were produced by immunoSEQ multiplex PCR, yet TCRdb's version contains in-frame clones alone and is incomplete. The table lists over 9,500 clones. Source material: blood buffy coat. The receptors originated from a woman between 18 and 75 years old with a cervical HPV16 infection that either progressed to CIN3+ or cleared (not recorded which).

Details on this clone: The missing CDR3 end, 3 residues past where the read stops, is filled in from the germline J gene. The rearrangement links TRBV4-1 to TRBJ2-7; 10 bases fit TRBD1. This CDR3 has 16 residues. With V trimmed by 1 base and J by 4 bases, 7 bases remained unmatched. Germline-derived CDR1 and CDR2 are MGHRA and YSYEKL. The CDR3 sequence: CASSQASGTGAYEQYF. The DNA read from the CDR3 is TGCGCCAGCAGCCAAGCGAGTGGGACAGGGGCATACGAG.

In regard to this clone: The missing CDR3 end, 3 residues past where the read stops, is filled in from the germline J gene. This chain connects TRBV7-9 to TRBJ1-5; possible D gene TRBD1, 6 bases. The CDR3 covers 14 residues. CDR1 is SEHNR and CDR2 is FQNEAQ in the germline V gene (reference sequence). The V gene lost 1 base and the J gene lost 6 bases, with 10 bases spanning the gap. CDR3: CASSLGGGGQPQHF. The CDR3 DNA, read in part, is TGTGCCAGCAGCTTAGGTGGGGGCGGTCAGCCC.

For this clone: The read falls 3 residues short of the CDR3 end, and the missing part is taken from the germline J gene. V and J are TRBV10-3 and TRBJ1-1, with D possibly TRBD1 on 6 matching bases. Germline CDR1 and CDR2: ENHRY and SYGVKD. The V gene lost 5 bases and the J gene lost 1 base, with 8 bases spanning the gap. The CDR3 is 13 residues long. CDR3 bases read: TGTGCCATCAGTTGGGACAAGAACACTGAA. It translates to CAISWDKNTE. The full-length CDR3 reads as CAISWDKNTEAFF.